Each of the 21 T cell receptor beta chains below was sequenced from the same sample in a study of T cells in Graves' hyperthyroidism and ophthalmopathy. Researchers took RNA transcripts and amplified the TCR beta CDR3 regions from them. Primed by the HTBI set, a first-round RT-PCR was run on the TCR CDR3. Each CDR3 protein is one row after TCRdb ran MiXCR on the multiplex PCR reads. The table shows more than 500,000 distinct CDR3 sequences, with 40% to 50% occurring only once. Input material: peripheral blood or thyroid tissue (not recorded which). The receptors were gathered from an adult woman with Graves' disease, either hyperthyroidism or ophthalmopathy (not recorded which).

The chain is built from TRBV7-8 and TRBJ1-1, with unresolved D. The V gene lost 2 bases and the J gene lost 0 bases, with 7 bases spanning the gap. The CDR3 runs to 14 residues. Germline V CDR1 and CDR2: SGHVS, FQNEAQ. Here the CDR3 reads CASSLRSLNTEAFF. In nucleotides, the CDR3 is TGTGCCAGCAGCTTAAGGAGTCTGAACACTGAAGCTTTCTTT.

This clonotype was recorded a few times. The germline gene is not matched at one end of the junction; a read error may be the cause. J is TRBJ1-2 and V is TRBV20-1; D remains unclear. Germline CDR1 is DFQATT and CDR2 is SNEGSKA (reference sequence). This CDR3 region has 14 residues. The chain's CDR3 is CSARDPRAGYDYTF. The DNA for the CDR3 is TGCAGTGCTAGAGATCCCCGGGCAGGCTATGACTACACCTTC.

This clonotype was picked up many times. The rearrangement joins TRBV6-5 to TRBJ2-7; a possible D gene is TRBD1 (5 bases). V was cut by 2 bases and J by 1 base, with 18 bases left in between. Germline V CDR1 and CDR2: MNHEY, SVGAGI. CDR3 length: 17 residues. CDR3 in amino acids: CASSYLTDHDGSYEQYF. The CDR3 region has the DNA TGTGCCAGCAGTTACCTGACAGACCACGACGGATCCTACGAGCAGTACTTC.

Relative to its sample, this clonotype is medium-sized. The J gene is TRBJ2-6, the V gene TRBV25-1, with D unclear. The V and J ends lost 6 bases and 3 bases respectively, with 6 bases between them. The CDR3 length is 13 residues. CDR1 and CDR2 (germline): MGHDK, SYGVNS. The CDR3 spells CASSGGGANVLTF. CDR3 nucleotides: TGTGCCAGCAGCGGTGGTGGGGCCAACGTCCTGACTTTC.

Concerning this clonotype: This may be a read error: a much more frequent sequence differs by one nucleotide. The chain joins TRBV10-3 to TRBJ1-5; 7 positions agree with TRBD1. The CDR3 is made up of 15 amino acids. The trim removed 5 bases at V and 4 bases at J, leaving 8 bases unmatched. Germline V gene lookup returns CDR1 ENHRY and CDR2 SYGVKD. In DNA form, the CDR3 reads TGTGCCATCAGTTACTCGACAGGGCGGAATCAGCCCCAGCATTTT. Its translation: CAISYSTGRNQPQHF.

This clonotype has at least ten counts. The chain links TRBV19 to TRBJ1-5; no definite D call. V lost 9 bases, J lost 1 base, and 16 bases lay in between. CDR3 length equals 15 residues. Germline V gene sequence: CDR1 LNHDA, CDR2 SQIVND (reference sequence). The CDR3 region has the DNA TGTGCCAGGATGAATCTGGACGGCAGCAATCAGCCCCAGCATTTT. Residues: CARMNLDGSNQPQHF. Looking up the rest from reference TRBV19 and TRBJ1-5 gives the full variable domain: DGGITQSPKYLFRKEGQNVTLSCEQNLNHDAMYWYRQDPGQGLRLIYYSQIVNDFQKGDIAEGYSVSREKKESFPLTVTSAQKNPTAFYLCARMNLDGSNQPQHFGDGTRLSIL.

About this clonotype itself: A much more abundant neighbour one base away suggests this may be a read error. In this CDR3 the conserved last residue, phenylalanine or tryptophan, is missing, so a read error is likely. The chain uses TRBV19 and TRBJ2-7, with 11 bases aligning to TRBD2. The CDR3 consists of 16 residues. V shed 4 bases and J 2 bases; nucleotides not matched to a gene: 7. Germline CDR1 LNHDA, CDR2 SQIVND (reference sequence). This CDR3 reads CASSKLAGGTPYEQYL. The CDR3 coding sequence is TGTGCCAGTAGTAAGCTAGCGGGAGGAACCCCCTACGAGCAGTACCTC.

CDR3 protein: CASSEDRGHQPQHF. The CDR3 nucleotides read TGTGCCAGCAGTGAAGACAGGGGGCATCAGCCCCAGCATTTT. V gene TRBV2 combines with J gene TRBJ1-5; 9 bases match TRBD1. The CDR3 covers 14 residues. With 1 base clipped from V and 5 bases from J, the junction kept 0 bases outside the gene matches. CDR1 is SNHLY and CDR2 is FYNNEI in the germline V gene.

The V and J genes are TRBV19 and TRBJ2-7, with TRBD1 as a possible D gene (6 bases). This CDR3 has 14 residues. CDR1 and CDR2 from the germline V gene are LNHDA and SQIVND (reference sequence). Trimming took 7 bases from V and 0 from J, leaving 13 bases between them. Here the CDR3 reads CASIWDTHSYEQYF. In DNA form, the CDR3 reads TGTGCCAGTATCTGGGACACTCACTCCTACGAGCAGTACTTC. The entire variable domain, with the rest obtained from reference TRBV19 and TRBJ2-7, is as follows: DGGITQSPKYLFRKEGQNVTLSCEQNLNHDAMYWYRQDPGQGLRLIYYSQIVNDFQKGDIAEGYSVSREKKESFPLTVTSAQKNPTAFYLCASIWDTHSYEQYFGPGTRLTVT.

This clonotype was observed once. V gene TRBV7-9 combines with J gene TRBJ2-7; TRBD2 matches 9 bases. V shed 4 bases, J shed 2 bases, and the junction held 3 bases outside the gene matches. Per germline, CDR1 SEHNR and CDR2 FQNEAQ (reference sequence). This CDR3 spans 14 amino acids. CDR3 sequence (DNA): TGTGCCAGCAGCTCCCGGACTAGCGCCTACGAGCAGTACTTC. Protein product: CASSSRTSAYEQYF.

With regard to this clonotype: No conserved phenylalanine or tryptophan ends this CDR3, so it is likely a read error. Because the CDR3's place on the DNA is in doubt, the DNA is left out and the CDR3 is given as listed by TCRdb. This chain joins TRBV2 and TRBJ1-4; TRBD1, the table's D call, lacks a check against the DNA. The CDR3 has 9 amino acids, counting both end residues. The germline V gene encodes CDR1 SNHLY and CDR2 FYNNEI. CDR3 protein: CASSERTAY.

The chain employs TRBV19 and TRBJ2-1; D gene unclear. From germline, CDR1 is LNHDA and CDR2 SQIVND (reference sequence). V gave up 10 bases and J gave up 8 bases, with 18 bases separating them. The CDR3 sequence is 13 residues long. CDR3 nucleotide sequence: TGTGCCACCCGAGACTTTCTGAGCGATGAGCAGTTCTTC. As protein: CATRDFLSDEQFF.

The chain combines TRBV19 with TRBJ1-5, with TRBD1 identical over 7 bases. Germline-derived CDR1 and CDR2 are LNHDA and SQIVND (reference sequence). J lost 6 bases, V lost 9 bases, and 11 bases had no gene match. The CDR3 runs 14 residues. The CDR3 protein is CASSTRRGSQPQHF. The CDR3 DNA reads TGTGCCAGCAGCACTCGCAGGGGGAGTCAGCCCCAGCATTTT.

To note about this clonotype: This CDR3 fails to terminate in the conserved phenylalanine or tryptophan, so it likely reflects a read error. The limits of the CDR3 on the DNA are not certain, so only TCRdb's listed CDR3 is given. This chain connects TRBV6-1 to TRBJ2-5. The CDR3 spans 13 amino acids, including both terminal residues. Per the germline V gene, CDR1 is MNHNS and CDR2 is SASEGT. The CDR3 spells CASSEAGIRRPST.

The rearrangement links TRBV7-9 to TRBJ2-7; TRBD1 aligns across 12 bases. The CDR3 covers 15 residues. Per germline, CDR1 SEHNR and CDR2 FQNEAQ (reference sequence). The J segment lost 5 bases and the V segment lost 5 bases, leaving 7 bases of the junction unmatched. CDR3 residues: CASSHRDRGLHEQYF. The CDR3 DNA follows: TGTGCCAGCAGCCACCGGGACAGGGGGCTCCACGAGCAGTACTTC.

In this sample, this clonotype turned up a few times. The gene calls are TRBV20-1 and TRBJ1-1; tentatively, D is TRBD1 (5 bases). V was shortened by 4 bases and J by 1 base, with 10 bases between the two germline ends. The length of the CDR3 is 13 residues. The V gene's germline CDR1 is DFQATT and CDR2 SNEGSKA (reference sequence). CDR3 residues: CSAISGANTEAFF. The CDR3 DNA follows: TGCAGTGCTATTTCCGGGGCGAACACTGAAGCTTTCTTT.

This clonotype was seen only once. The V call is TRBV10-2, the J call TRBJ1-1; tentatively, D is TRBD1 (5 bases). Germline CDR1 reads WSHSY; CDR2 reads SAAADI. The V end was cut by 7 bases, the J end by 0 bases, with 21 bases between. The CDR3 length is 17 residues. CDR3 coding DNA: TGCGCCAGCAACGACCCCGGGGCAAGATCCCTGAACACTGAAGCTTTCTTT. It is translated as CASNDPGARSLNTEAFF.

Points on this clonotype: One junction end does not reproduce the germline sequence, and a read error may be involved. The rearrangement uses TRBV5-1 and TRBJ1-4; D possibly corresponds to TRBD1 (6 bases). CDR1 is SGHRS, CDR2 YFSETQ, per germline. CDR3 length equals 15 residues. The CDR3 sequence: CASSQLGQLNERLFF. The CDR3 DNA follows: TGCGCCAGCAGCCAACTCGGACAGCTTAATGAAAGACTGTTTTTT. Using reference TRBV5-1 and TRBJ1-4 for the parts outside the CDR3, the full variable domain is KAGVTQTPRYLIKTRGQQVTLSCSPISGHRSVSWYQQTPGQGLQFLFEYFSETQRNKGNFPGRFSGRQFSNSRSEMNVSTLELGDSALYLCASSQLGQLNERLFFGSGTQLSVL.

The chain couples TRBV7-3 to TRBJ2-5; maybe TRBD1 (7 bases). The CDR3 is 14 residues long. Germline CDR1 is SGHTA and CDR2 is FQGTGA. Trimming removed 5 bases at V and 8 bases at J, with 18 bases between. CDR3 loop: CASSLAGGGRTQYF. CDR3 nucleotides: TGTGCCAGCAGCCTCGCAGGGGGAGGAAGAACCCAGTACTTC.

On this clonotype: Germline is not matched at one junction end, which may reflect a read error. The chain is built from TRBV7-9 and TRBJ2-5; 11 bases fit TRBD2. The CDR3 is 17 residues long. The germline V gene encodes CDR1 SEHNR and CDR2 FQNEAQ (reference sequence). The CDR3 nucleotides read TGCGCCAGCAGCCAAGTATCGGGACTAGCGGCCCAAGAGACCCAGTACTTC. Protein: CASSQVSGLAAQETQYF. The whole variable domain, filled in from reference TRBV7-9 and TRBJ2-5, reads DTGVSQNPRHKITKRGQNVTFRCDPISEHNRLYWYRQTLGQGPEFLTYFQNEAQLEKSRLLSDRFSAERPKGSFSTLEIQRTEQGDSAMYLCASSQVSGLAAQETQYFGPGTRLLVL.

The rearrangement joins TRBV15 to TRBJ2-7; D gene ambiguous. Germline V gene data show CDR1 as LNHNV and CDR2 as YYDKDF (reference sequence). The CDR3 consists of 13 residues. Trimming took 4 bases from V and 3 from J, leaving 10 bases between them. DNA for the CDR3: TGTGCCACCAGCAATCTCGGTTACTACGAGCAGTACTTC. Translated, it gives CATSNLGYYEQYF.